The next 18 T cell receptor beta chains were all read from a single sample in a study of molecular identifiers for immune sequencing clone quantification. TCRdb re-called the PCR reads through MiXCR, storing one row per CDR3 protein. The table shows approximately 500,000 distinct CDR3 sequences, with roughly 26% occurring only once. Sample: naive CD8+ T cells from blood, with Jurkat cell RNA spiked in. Documented subset: FACS-sorted CD8+CD4-CCR7+CD45RA+ naive T cells. All receptors come from a human donor in good health. Some libraries in this study had Jurkat cell RNA spiked in.

This clonotype has just a few counts. The genes are TRBV4-3 and TRBJ1-1; possibly TRBD1 for D (5 bases). The CDR3 length is 15 residues. V was pared by 0 bases and J by 4 bases, with 12 bases between. Germline lookup yields CDR1 LGHNA and CDR2 YSLEER. The CDR3 region has the DNA TGCGCCAGCAGCCAAGACGCCCTGAGGGGCACTGAAGCTTTCTTT. Translating it yields CASSQDALRGTEAFF.

In this sample, this clonotype turned up a few times. The CDR3 DNA follows: TGTGCCAGCAGCTTTAGCGGGAGTACCGGGGAGCTGTTTTTT. Its translation is CASSFSGSTGELFF. The chain uses TRBV7-3 and TRBJ2-2, with 9 bases that match TRBD2. The V and J ends lost 3 bases and 5 bases, in that order; junction bases with no gene match: 1. The V gene's germline CDR1 is SGHTA and CDR2 FQGTGA. This CDR3 region has 14 residues.

This clonotype occurred a few times. The genes are TRBV4-3 and TRBJ2-7; TRBD1 agrees at 9 bases. CDR3 length: 16 amino acids. The ends lost 2 bases at V and 4 bases at J; junction bases unmatched: 9. The V gene's germline CDR1 is LGHNA and CDR2 YSLEER. The CDR3 nucleotides read TGCGCCAGCAGCCAAAACGCGGGACAGGGAGGGTACGAGCAGTACTTC. It is translated as CASSQNAGQGGYEQYF.

The V call is TRBV12-3 or TRBV12-4, the J call TRBJ1-1; a weak D match, TRBD1 (5 bases). This CDR3 contains 18 residues. V lost 5 bases to trimming and J lost 0 bases, with 22 bases between them. The CDR3, as DNA: TGTGCCAGCAGTCCTCGGGATCAGGGAATTGGGATGAACACTGAAGCTTTCTTT. Translation: CASSPRDQGIGMNTEAFF.

This clonotype occurred many times. This rearrangement joins TRBV7-6 to TRBJ2-7; 8 bases are a match to TRBD1. Germline CDR1 SGHVS, CDR2 FNYEAQ. Trimming removed 3 bases from V and 3 bases from J; junction bases left unmatched: 4. CDR3 size: 14 residues. The CDR3: CASSFGTGRYEQYF. The CDR3 DNA reads TGTGCCAGCAGCTTCGGGACAGGCCGCTACGAGCAGTACTTC.

This clonotype was picked up many times. The chain uses TRBV27 and TRBJ1-5; D is unresolved. CDR3 length: 13 residues. Germline-derived CDR1 and CDR2 are MNHEY and SMNVEV (reference sequence). V was clipped by 5 bases and J by 0 bases, with 5 bases between them. The CDR3 loop reads CASSTISNQPQHF. CDR3 sequence (DNA): TGTGCCAGCAGTACAATTAGCAATCAGCCCCAGCATTTT.

This clonotype was seen more than once but under ten times. V gene TRBV5-1 combines with J gene TRBJ1-4, with TRBD1 matching 8 bases. The J segment lost 11 bases and the V segment lost 3 bases, leaving 15 bases of the junction unmatched. Germline CDR1 SGHRS, CDR2 YFSETQ. The CDR3 extends over 16 amino acids. CDR3 in DNA: TGCGCCAGCAGCTCTCCGCAGGGGGCCCTACCGTCTAAACTGTTTTTT. The encoded protein is CASSSPQGALPSKLFF. The variable domain in full, with the rest retrieved from reference TRBV5-1 and TRBJ1-4, is KAGVTQTPRYLIKTRGQQVTLSCSPISGHRSVSWYQQTPGQGLQFLFEYFSETQRNKGNFPGRFSGRQFSNSRSEMNVSTLELGDSALYLCASSSPQGALPSKLFFGSGTQLSVL.

This clonotype came up a few times. The V and J genes are TRBV20-1 and TRBJ2-7, with a possible D match to TRBD2 (6 bases). The CDR3 is 13 residues long. The V gene lost 5 bases and the J gene lost 4 bases, with 15 bases spanning the gap. CDR1 is DFQATT, CDR2 SNEGSKA, per germline (reference sequence). This CDR3 is CSAQRLGGYEQYF. The CDR3 DNA reads as TGCAGTGCTCAGAGACTCGGAGGGTACGAGCAGTACTTC.

The chain couples TRBV14 to TRBJ1-2, with D uncertain. The CDR3 is made up of 15 amino acids. Germline CDR1 SGHDN, CDR2 FVKESK. Trimming removed 2 bases at V and 5 bases at J, with 15 bases between. Here the CDR3 reads CASSQTGSALYGYTF. CDR3 sequence (DNA): TGTGCCAGCAGCCAAACGGGGAGTGCCCTGTATGGCTACACCTTC.

The V and J genes are TRBV4-1 and TRBJ1-2; 7 bases align to TRBD1. The V gene's germline CDR1 is MGHRA and CDR2 YSYEKL. The CDR3 has 17 residues. J gave up 1 base and V 2 bases, and 10 bases lay outside the gene matches. The DNA for the CDR3 is TGCGCCAGCAGCCAATCTTCATTGGGACAGAGTAACTATGGCTACACCTTC. The encoded protein is CASSQSSLGQSNYGYTF.

The chain has TRBV7-6 and TRBJ2-7, with a weak D call TRBD1 (6 bases). Germline lookup yields CDR1 SGHVS and CDR2 FNYEAQ. The CDR3 runs to 13 residues. Trimming stripped 2 bases from V and 5 bases from J, with 10 bases between. The CDR3 here is CASSLRTVDEQYF. CDR3 DNA sequence: TGTGCCAGCAGCTTAAGGACAGTCGACGAGCAGTACTTC.

The chain combines TRBV29-1 with TRBJ1-1; D gene unclear. The CDR3 has 11 amino acids. The V gene lost 4 bases and the J gene lost 6 bases, with 9 bases spanning the gap. Germline V lookup: CDR1 SQVTM, CDR2 ANQGSEA. CDR3 amino acids: CSVGSGSEAFF. The DNA of the CDR3 is TGCAGCGTTGGAAGCGGCTCTGAAGCTTTCTTT.

The gene calls are TRBV24-1 and TRBJ2-1, with a tentative D call TRBD1 (6 bases). Looked up from germline, CDR1 is KGHDR and CDR2 is SFDVKD. The V end lost 3 bases, the J end lost 6 bases, and 11 bases lay between the germline ends. This CDR3 has 14 amino acids. The DNA of the CDR3 is TGTGCCACCAGTGATAAGCTAGGGGGCAATGAGCAGTTCTTC. Residues: CATSDKLGGNEQFF.

As regards this clonotype: The germline gene is not matched at one end of the junction; a read error may be the cause. The chain has TRBV7-9 and TRBJ1-5; D is ambiguous. Germline lookup yields CDR1 SEHNR and CDR2 FQNEAQ (reference sequence). The CDR3 has 12 amino acids. The CDR3 DNA is TGTGCCGGCAGCCTAGGAAATCAGCCCCAGCATTTT. Encoded protein: CAGSLGNQPQHF.

The CDR3 sequence is CASSFGDTGELFF. The DNA for the CDR3 is TGTGCCAGCAGCTTCGGTGACACCGGGGAGCTGTTTTTT. The chain carries TRBV7-6 and TRBJ2-2; D unresolved. V dropped 3 bases and J dropped 3 bases, with 5 bases sitting between them. Germline CDR1 is SGHVS and CDR2 is FNYEAQ. The CDR3 consists of 13 residues.

This clonotype showed up many times. This chain connects TRBV29-1 to TRBJ1-1, with a tentative D call TRBD1 (6 bases). V shed 5 bases and J shed 2 bases, with 9 bases lying between them. CDR3 length equals 12 residues. CDR1 and CDR2 from the germline V gene are SQVTM and ANQGSEA. The CDR3 loop reads CSVRTENTEAFF. In nucleotides, the CDR3 is TGCAGCGTTCGGACAGAAAACACTGAAGCTTTCTTT. Full variable domain (outside the CDR3, taken from reference TRBV29-1 and TRBJ1-1): SAVISQKPSRDICQRGTSLTIQCQVDSQVTMMFWYRQQPGQSLTLIATANQGSEATYESGFVIDKFPISRPNLTFSTLTVSNMSPEDSSIYLCSVRTENTEAFFGQGTRLTVV.

The sample holds a few counts of this clonotype. The chain carries TRBV11-2 and TRBJ1-4; no reliable D call. Germline V gene data show CDR1 as SGHAT and CDR2 as FQNNGV. V was trimmed by 0 bases and J by 3 bases, leaving 8 bases between them. The CDR3 consists of 15 residues. CDR3 amino acids: CASSLDLGSNEKLFF. The CDR3, as DNA: TGTGCCAGCAGCTTAGATCTGGGGTCTAATGAAAAACTGTTTTTT. Looking up the rest from reference TRBV11-2 and TRBJ1-4 gives the full variable domain: EAGVAQSPRYKIIEKRQSVAFWCNPISGHATLYWYQQILGQGPKLLIQFQNNGVVDDSQLPKDRFSAERLKGVDSTLKIQPAKLEDSAVYLCASSLDLGSNEKLFFGSGTQLSVL.

This chain links TRBV6-5 with TRBJ2-1; D gene unclear. This CDR3 region has 12 residues. V was shortened by 7 bases and J by 4 bases, with 8 bases between the two germline ends. Germline V gene sequence: CDR1 MNHEY, CDR2 SVGAGI. The CDR3 protein is CASMGSYNEQFF. The CDR3 region has the DNA TGTGCCAGCATGGGGTCTTACAATGAGCAGTTCTTC.